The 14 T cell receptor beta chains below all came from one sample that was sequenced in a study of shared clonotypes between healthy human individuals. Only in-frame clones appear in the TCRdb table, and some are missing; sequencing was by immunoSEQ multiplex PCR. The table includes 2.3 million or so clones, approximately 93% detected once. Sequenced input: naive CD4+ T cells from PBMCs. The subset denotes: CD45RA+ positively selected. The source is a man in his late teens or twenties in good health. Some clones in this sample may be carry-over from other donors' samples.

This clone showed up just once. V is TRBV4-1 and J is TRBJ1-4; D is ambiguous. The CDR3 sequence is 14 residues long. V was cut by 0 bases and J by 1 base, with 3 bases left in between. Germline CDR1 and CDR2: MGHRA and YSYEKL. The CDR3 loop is CASSQELTNEKLFF. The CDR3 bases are TGCGCCAGCAGCCAAGAGTTAACTAATGAAAAACTGTTTTTT.

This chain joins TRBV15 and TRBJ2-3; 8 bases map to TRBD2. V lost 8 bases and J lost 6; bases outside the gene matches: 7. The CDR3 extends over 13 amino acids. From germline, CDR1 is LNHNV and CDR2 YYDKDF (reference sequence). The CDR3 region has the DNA TGTGCCACCGGGATAGCGGGAATGGATACGCAGTATTTT. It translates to CATGIAGMDTQYF.

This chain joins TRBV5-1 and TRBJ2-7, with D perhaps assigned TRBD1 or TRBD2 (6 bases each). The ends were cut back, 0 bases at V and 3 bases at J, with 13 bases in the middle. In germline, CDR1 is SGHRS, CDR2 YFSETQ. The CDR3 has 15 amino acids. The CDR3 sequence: CASSLGGAQFYEQYF. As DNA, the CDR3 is TGCGCCAGCAGCTTGGGGGGGGCGCAATTCTACGAGCAGTACTTC.

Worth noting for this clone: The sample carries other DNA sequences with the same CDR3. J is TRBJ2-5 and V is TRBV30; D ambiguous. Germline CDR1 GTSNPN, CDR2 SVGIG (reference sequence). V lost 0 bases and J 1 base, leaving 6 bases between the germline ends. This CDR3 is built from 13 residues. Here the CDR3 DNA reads TGTGCCTGGAGTGTGTTGGCCCAAGAGACCCAGTACTTC. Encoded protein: CAWSVLAQETQYF.

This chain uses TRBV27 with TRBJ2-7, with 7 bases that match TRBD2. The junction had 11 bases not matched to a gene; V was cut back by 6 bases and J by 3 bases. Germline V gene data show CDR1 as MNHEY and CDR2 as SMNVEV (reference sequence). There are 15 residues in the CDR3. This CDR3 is CASRGYRGTNYEQYF. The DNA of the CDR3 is TGTGCCAGCAGAGGTTACCGCGGGACTAACTACGAGCAGTACTTC.

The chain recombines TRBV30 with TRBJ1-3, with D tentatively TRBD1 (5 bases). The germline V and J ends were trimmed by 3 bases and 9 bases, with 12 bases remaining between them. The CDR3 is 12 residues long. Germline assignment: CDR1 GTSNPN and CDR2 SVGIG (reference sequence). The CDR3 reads CAWSRSQGTIYF. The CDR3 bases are TGTGCCTGGAGCCGCAGCCAGGGCACCATATATTTT.

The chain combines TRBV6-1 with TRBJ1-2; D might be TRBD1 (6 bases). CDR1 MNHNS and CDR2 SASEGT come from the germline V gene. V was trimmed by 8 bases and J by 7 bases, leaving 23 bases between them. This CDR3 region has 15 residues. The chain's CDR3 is CASRNYRALVAGYTF. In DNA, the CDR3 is TGTGCCAGCCGAAATTACAGGGCTCTGGTCGCTGGCTACACCTTC.

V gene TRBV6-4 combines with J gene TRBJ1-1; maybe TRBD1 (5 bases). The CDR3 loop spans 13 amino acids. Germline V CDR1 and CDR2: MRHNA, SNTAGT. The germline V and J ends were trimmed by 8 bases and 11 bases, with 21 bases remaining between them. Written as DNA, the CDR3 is TGTGCCAGCGGTACCTTCGGGGGGTCGGTCGCTTTCTTT. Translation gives CASGTFGGSVAFF.

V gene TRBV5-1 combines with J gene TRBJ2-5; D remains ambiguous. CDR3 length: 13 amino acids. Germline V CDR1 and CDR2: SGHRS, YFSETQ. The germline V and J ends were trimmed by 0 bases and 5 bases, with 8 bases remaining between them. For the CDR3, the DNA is TGCGCCAGCAGCTTGGTGGTGACGGAGACCCAGTACTTC. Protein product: CASSLVVTETQYF.

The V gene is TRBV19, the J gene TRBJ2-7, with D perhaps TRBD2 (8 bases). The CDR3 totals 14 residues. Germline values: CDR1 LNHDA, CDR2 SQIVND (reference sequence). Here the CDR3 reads CAPGGREAPYEQYF. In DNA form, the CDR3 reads TGTGCACCAGGGGGGCGGGAGGCACCCTACGAGCAGTACTTC.

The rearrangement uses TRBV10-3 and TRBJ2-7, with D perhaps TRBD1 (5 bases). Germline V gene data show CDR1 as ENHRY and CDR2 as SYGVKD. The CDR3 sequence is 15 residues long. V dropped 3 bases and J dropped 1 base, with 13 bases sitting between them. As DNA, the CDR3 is TGTGCCATCAGTGAAAGGGGCCGCAGTTCCTACGAGCAGTACTTC. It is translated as CAISERGRSSYEQYF.

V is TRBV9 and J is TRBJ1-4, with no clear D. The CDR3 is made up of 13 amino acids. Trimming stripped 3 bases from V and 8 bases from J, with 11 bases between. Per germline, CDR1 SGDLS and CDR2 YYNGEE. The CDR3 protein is CASSGSPWEKLFF. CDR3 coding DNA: TGTGCCAGCAGCGGGAGCCCGTGGGAAAAACTGTTTTTT.

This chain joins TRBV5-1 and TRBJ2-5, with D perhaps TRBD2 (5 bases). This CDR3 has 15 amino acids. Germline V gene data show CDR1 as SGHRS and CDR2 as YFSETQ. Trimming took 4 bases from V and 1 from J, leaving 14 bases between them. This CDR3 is CASSRFEGTQETQYF. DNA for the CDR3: TGCGCCAGCAGCCGATTTGAGGGAACCCAAGAGACCCAGTACTTC.

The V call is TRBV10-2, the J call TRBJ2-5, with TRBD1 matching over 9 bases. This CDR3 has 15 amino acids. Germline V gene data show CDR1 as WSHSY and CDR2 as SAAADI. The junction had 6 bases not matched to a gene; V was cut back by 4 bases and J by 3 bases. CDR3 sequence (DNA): TGCGCCAGCAGTGCACCGGGACAGGGCAAAGAGACCCAGTACTTC. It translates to CASSAPGQGKETQYF.